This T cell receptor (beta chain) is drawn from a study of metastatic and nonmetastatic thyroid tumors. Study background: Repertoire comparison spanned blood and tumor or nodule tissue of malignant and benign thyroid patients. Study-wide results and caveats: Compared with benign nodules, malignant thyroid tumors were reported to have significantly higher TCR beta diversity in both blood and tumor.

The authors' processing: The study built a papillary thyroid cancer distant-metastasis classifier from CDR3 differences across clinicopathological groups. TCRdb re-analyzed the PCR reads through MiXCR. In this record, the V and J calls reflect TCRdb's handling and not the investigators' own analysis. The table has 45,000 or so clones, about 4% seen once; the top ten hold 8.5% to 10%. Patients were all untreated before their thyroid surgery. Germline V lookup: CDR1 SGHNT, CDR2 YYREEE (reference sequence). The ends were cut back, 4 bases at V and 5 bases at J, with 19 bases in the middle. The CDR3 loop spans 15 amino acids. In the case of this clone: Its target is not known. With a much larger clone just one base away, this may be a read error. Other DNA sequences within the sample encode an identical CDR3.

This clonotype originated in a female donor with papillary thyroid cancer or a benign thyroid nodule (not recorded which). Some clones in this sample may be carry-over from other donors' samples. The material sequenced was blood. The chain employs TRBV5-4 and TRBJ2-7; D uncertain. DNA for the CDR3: TGTGCCAGCAGCCCCTCGGGCTCCACCCCTGACGAGCAGTACTTC. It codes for CASSPSGSTPDEQYF.